Listed below are T cell receptor beta chains from one sample, sequenced in a study of tumor-infiltrating lymphocytes in primary liver carcinoma. MiXCR, applied by TCRdb to the multiplex PCR reads, yields one record per CDR3 protein. The data show about 120,000 distinct CDR3 sequences, 65% seen once. Sequenced material: liver tumor tissue from sampling region 1. Receptors were obtained from a woman aged 60-75 years with primary liver carcinoma and hepatitis B virus infection. Each CDR3 is given with its conserved first and last residue. Fields, in order: clone size, J gene, D gene, V gene, CDR3 protein, CDR3 DNA. The D gene is left open where the match is weak. A clone size is listed for some rows: how often the clone was seen (once, few, many), or a class if it is expanded.

>-|TRBJ1-5|TRBD1|TRBV28
CASSHMTWTGGAREHF
TGTGCCAGCAGCCACATGACATGGACAGGGGGAGCTAGGGAGCATTTT
>once|TRBJ1-1|-|TRBV29-1
CSVRGELNTEAFF
TGCAGCGTGAGGGGAGAGCTGAACACTGAAGCCTTCTTT
>-|TRBJ2-1|-|TRBV5-6
CASCLVYSDYNEQFF
TGTGCCAGCTGCTTGGTGTACTCCGATTACAATGAGCAGTTCTTC
>-|TRBJ2-7|-|TRBV11-1
CASSYRGRTSGSQQYF
TGTGCCAGCAGCTACCGTGGGAGGACCTCGGGAAGCCAGCAGTACTTC
>-|TRBJ1-5|-|TRBV14
CTSSQRGLNQPQHF
TGTACTAGCAGCCAAAGGGGTTTGAATCAGCCCCAGCATTTT
>many|TRBJ2-3|-|TRBV29-1
CSATSTDTQYF
TGCAGCGCCACTAGCACAGATACGCAGTATTTT
>many|TRBJ2-3|-|TRBV6-5
CASSLGPSTDTQYF
TGTGCCAGCAGCCTCGGACCAAGCACAGATACGCAGTATTTT
>-|TRBJ2-4|-|TRBV25-1
CASSRGDTKNIQYF
TGTGCCAGCTCAAGAGGGGACACCAAAAACATTCAGTACTTC
>-|TRBJ1-1|-|TRBV5-1
CASRGWETVNTEAFF
TGCGCCAGCAGAGGATGGGAGACAGTGAACACTGAAGCTTTCTTT
>-|TRBJ2-3|TRBD2|TRBV6-5
CASSELAGVLPDTQNF
TGTGCCAGTAGTGAACTGGCGGGAGTCCTACCAGATACGCAGAATTTT
>many|TRBJ2-3|-|TRBV29-1
CSVASSLVTDTQYF
TGCAGCGTTGCCTCTTCACTGGTTACAGATACGCAGTATTTT
>-|TRBJ1-1|TRBD1|TRBV5-4
CASSWRTGRDTEAFF
TGTGCCAGCAGCTGGCGGACAGGGAGGGACACTGAAGCTTTCTTT
>-|TRBJ1-5|TRBD1|TRBV2
CTSSPGPDRGQPQHF
TGTACCAGCAGTCCAGGTCCGGACAGGGGGCAGCCCCAGCATTTT
>many|TRBJ2-2|TRBD2|TRBV10-3
CAIGEAGGRTGELFF
TGTGCCATCGGAGAGGCGGGAGGGCGAACCGGGGAGCTGTTTTTT
>-|TRBJ1-5|-|TRBV6-2/TRBV6-3
CARSYARGRQPQHF
TGTGCCCGCAGTTACGCGAGGGGACGTCAGCCCCAGCATTTT
>-|TRBJ1-2|-|TRBV6-1
CASRTNHGYTF
TGTGCCAGCAGAACCAACCATGGCTACACCTTC
>-|TRBJ1-2|-|TRBV11-3
CASSLIDRRGGYTF
TGTGCCAGCAGCCTTATCGACAGGAGGGGTGGCTACACCTTC
>many|TRBJ2-3|-|TRBV29-1
CSVEGSDTQYF
TGCAGCGTTGAGGGATCAGATACGCAGTATTTT
>many|TRBJ2-7|TRBD1|TRBV11-1
CASSLRTGGSYEQYF
TGTGCCAGCAGCTTAAGGACAGGTGGAAGCTACGAGCAGTACTTC
>-|TRBJ2-5|TRBD1|TRBV7-9
CASSWDRGPETQYF
TGTGCCAGCAGCTGGGACAGGGGGCCGGAGACCCAGTACTTC
>many|TRBJ2-1|TRBD1|TRBV14
CASSPIDRGSRNEQFF
TGTGCCAGCAGCCCGATCGACAGGGGATCACGCAATGAGCAGTTCTTC
>-|TRBJ2-5|TRBD2|TRBV11-1
CVSGDELAGGPVKETQYF
TGTGTCAGCGGCGACGAACTAGCGGGAGGGCCAGTGAAAGAGACCCAGTACTTC
>-|TRBJ2-6|-|TRBV30
CASRGSGANVLTF
TGTGCCTCCAGGGGCTCTGGGGCCAACGTCCTGACTTTC
>few|TRBJ1-2|TRBD1|TRBV5-1
CASSQGGGRGTSNYGYTF
TGCGCCAGCAGCCAGGGAGGGGGCAGGGGGACCTCTAACTATGGCTACACCTTC
>-|TRBJ1-6|-|TRBV11-2
CASSLNPGSRLPLHF
TGTGCCAGCAGCTTAAATCCGGGGAGTCGCTTACCCCTCCACTTT
>-|TRBJ2-7|-|TRBV11-1
CASSLRTTILYEQYF
TGTGCCAGCAGCCTAAGGACAACCATTCTCTACGAGCAGTACTTC
>-|TRBJ2-1|TRBD2|TRBV11-2
CASSLEAGGRALTYNEQFF
TGTGCCAGCAGCTTAGAAGCGGGCGGGAGGGCCTTGACATACAATGAGCAGTTCTTC
>once|TRBJ1-2|-|TRBV11-3
CASSLNHDTGYGYTF
TGTGCCAGCAGCTTAAATCACGACACCGGCTATGGTTACACATTC
>-|TRBJ2-2|TRBD2|TRBV28
CASPTPTASGRAATGELFF
TGTGCCAGTCCCACACCAACGGCTAGCGGGAGGGCCGCCACCGGGGAGCTGTTTTTT
>-|TRBJ2-1|TRBD2|TRBV11-3
CASSPGQGGLAGGYNEQFF
TGTGCCAGCAGCCCCGGGCAGGGGGGACTAGCGGGAGGATACAATGAGCAGTTCTTC
>-|TRBJ2-7|-|TRBV30
CAWSPHPGGLNEQYF
TGTGCCTGGAGCCCCCACCCCGGGGGCCTGAACGAGCAGTACTTC
>-|TRBJ1-2|-|TRBV28
CASSSPTWGDYGYTF
TGTGCCAGCAGTTCTCCTACATGGGGCGACTATGGCTACACCTTC
>many|TRBJ2-7|-|TRBV6-1
CASTLSGAASYEQYF
TGTGCCAGCACTTTAAGCGGAGCTGCTTCCTACGAGCAGTACTTC
>-|TRBJ2-7|-|TRBV11-2
CASTKITLRARYEQYF
TGTGCCAGCACCAAGATAACGCTGAGGGCCAGATACGAGCAGTACTTC
>many|TRBJ1-2|-|TRBV6-6
CASTPAGEGYTF
TGTGCCAGCACCCCGGCGGGCGAGGGCTACACCTTC
>many|TRBJ2-5|TRBD1|TRBV29-1
CSVEQQGGETQYF
TGCAGCGTTGAACAACAGGGGGGAGAGACCCAGTACTTC
>-|TRBJ1-2|TRBD1|TRBV7-6
CVSSPRAGQGIGYTF
TGTGTCAGTAGCCCCCGGGCGGGACAGGGGATTGGCTACACCTTC
>-|TRBJ2-1|-|TRBV29-1
CSVDLEIPYNELFF
TGCAGCGTTGATCTGGAGATCCCCTACAATGAGCTGTTCTTC
>-|TRBJ2-6|-|TRBV12-3/TRBV12-4
CVSSLSGFGANVLTF
TGTGTCAGCAGCTTGTCGGGGTTTGGGGCCAACGTCCTGACTTTC
>once|TRBJ2-5|-|TRBV12-5
CTSGLARGGQTETQYF
TGTACTAGTGGTTTGGCCCGCGGCGGACAGACAGAGACCCAGTACTTC
>-|TRBJ2-6|-|TRBV10-3
CAISLLVGVASGANVLTF
TGTGCCATCAGCCTACTGGTGGGAGTTGCCTCTGGGGCCAACGTCCTGACTTTC
>-|TRBJ2-1|-|TRBV4-1
CASSQGTGPENEQFF
TGCGCCAGCAGCCAAGGCACAGGGCCGGAGAATGAGCAGTTCTTC
>few|TRBJ2-7|-|TRBV28
CASSFAAWEQYF
TGTGCCAGCAGTTTTGCCGCTTGGGAGCAGTACTTC
>-|TRBJ2-7|TRBD2|TRBV11-2
CASSLDPSGRNVQYF
TGTGCCAGCAGCTTAGACCCTAGCGGGAGGAACGTACAGTACTTC
>-|TRBJ1-2|TRBD1|TRBV5-6
CASSLLDRVGYGYTF
TGTGCCAGCAGCTTGTTGGACAGGGTAGGCTATGGCTACACCTTC
>medium-sized|TRBJ2-2|-|TRBV11-1
CASSFGAGELFF
TGTGCCAGCAGCTTCGGAGCCGGGGAGCTGTTTTTT
>-|TRBJ2-1|-|TRBV11-3
CPRSLARVNEQFF
TGTCCCAGGAGCTTAGCCAGGGTAAATGAGCAGTTCTTC
>-|TRBJ2-7|-|TRBV10-3
CAISDGGYEQYF
TGTGCCATCAGTGACGGGGGCTACGAGCAGTACTTC
>-|TRBJ1-1|-|TRBV7-3
CASSVVENTEAFF
TGTGCCAGCAGCGTCGTGGAGAACACTGAAGCTTTCTTT